Detailed here is one T cell receptor (beta chain). There are many counts of this clonotype. Its antigen is still unknown. Base qualities are not provided; no much larger clone lies one nucleotide away. This sample was taken from a study of regulatory T cells in long-lasting Graves disease (dated by TCRdb to the early 2020s). Background for the entire study: Antithyroid drugs had been taken for less than 3 months by newly diagnosed Graves' disease patients. The study took place in China and was registered as a clinical trial. A total of around 33 samples were covered by TCR sequencing, comprising approximately 13 persistent and around 20 newly diagnosed Graves' disease patients. Persistent Graves' disease patients were compared with newly diagnosed Graves' disease patients by peripheral blood TCR sequencing and RNA sequencing.

Based on the germline V gene, the CDR1 and CDR2 sequences are MDHEN and SYDVKM. Trimming costs V 5 bases and J 0 bases, and their ends lie 8 bases apart. The CDR3 has 13 amino acids, counting the end cysteine and phenylalanine. The retained sequence is limited to the CDR3, 39 bases, with the frame set at the first base. The sample's time point label is to be understood as: newly diagnosed GD, antithyroid drugs for less than 3 months. RNA was extracted from PBMCs in TRIzol for both TCR sequencing and RNA sequencing. The diagnosis of Graves' disease was made according to American Thyroid Association guidelines. Recruitment of patients was carried out at an endocrinology department in Xi'an, China. Each patient gave approximately 8.8 milliliters of peripheral blood, collected in an EDTA anticoagulant tube. Ficoll Paque Plus density gradient separation was used to isolate PBMCs, and no further T cell sorting was performed. RNA quality was checked with an Agilent 2100 Bioanalyzer and agarose gel, and concentration with a NanoDrop 2000.

Beyond this particular receptor, the publication reports: Only the TCR beta chain was sequenced and analyzed. Compared with newly diagnosed patients, persistent Graves' disease patients had lower TCR Shannon entropy and fewer highly expanded clones, which suggests clonal expansion. A larger number of public clonotypes was shared among persistent patients (about 2,700) than among newly diagnosed patients (roughly 930). The authors noted that the small sample size was a limitation that may lower accuracy. Persistent disease showed preferential use of TRBV28, TRBJ1-2 and TRBJ2-5, whereas newly diagnosed disease favored TRBV20-1 and TRBJ2-1. Because the primary lesion, thyroid tissue, could not be accessed, the study looked at peripheral blood alone.

Library preparation used multiplex PCR. For sequencing, an Illumina HiSeq 4000 was employed. iRepertoire HTBI primers and Arm-PCR amplification of CDR3 regions were used to construct TCR beta libraries. PCR products were gel purified before sequencing. Per the original workflow: Gene usage analysis of CDR3 amino acid clonotypes relied on the 60 or so TRBV and 13 to 15 TRBJ segments identified across samples. COPE and FqMerger were used to merge filtered high-quality paired reads into contigs. BLAST was used to align contigs to IMGT TRBV, TRBD and TRBJ reference genes, and CDR3 was defined according to IMGT. Any clonotype with a frequency above 0.1% was classified as a highly expanded clone. Shannon entropy served as the measure of repertoire diversity, while the Gini coefficient captured V-J evenness. A clonotype was considered public if more than one individual shared it. Clones were called with MiXCR by TCRdb after fastp trimmed the public reads at Q25, and only in-frame beta chains were retained. Here each entry gathers all rows of one CDR3 protein and keeps the most common genes and DNA. In this record, the V and J calls reflect TCRdb's handling and not the investigators' own analysis. The sample table holds 420,000 or so distinct CDR3 sequences, of which roughly 15% were seen once. 20% to 25% of the sample rests with the top ten.

These data also featured in a second study, about T cells in Graves' hyperthyroidism and ophthalmopathy. The second study's paper adds: A patient counted as having stable Graves' hyperthyroidism if no progression to ophthalmopathy occurred over 18 months of follow-up. Hyperthyroidism patients were newly diagnosed, with disease duration under 2 months, and aged 18 to 65 years. Exclusion was applied to patients with uncontrolled infections, other autoimmune diseases, pregnancy or lactation. Diagnoses relied on clinical symptoms, serum thyroxine and TRAb, thyroid ultrasound and orbital computed tomography. For the first round of RT-PCR on the TCR CDR3, the HTBI primer set was used together with the Qiagen OneStep RT-PCR kit. Most expanded thyroid clonotypes (frequency above 0.001) were also detected in blood, a finding suggesting that blood repertoires may reflect thyroid immune responses. A model built on a 13 V-J signature distinguished ophthalmopathy from stable hyperthyroidism, reaching 85% to 90% sensitivity and 81% to 83% specificity in cross-validation and 80%/75% in testing. In validation, progression to ophthalmopathy was predicted by the model with 65% to 71% sensitivity and roughly 76% specificity, a median of about 6.4 months before onset. A discovery cohort of roughly 96 patients, roughly 45 with Graves' ophthalmopathy and over 55 with stable Graves' hyperthyroidism, was used to find distinguishing TCR V-J signatures. Whether ophthalmopathy could be predicted prospectively was tested in an independent validation cohort made up of under 20 hyperthyroidism patients plus 17 patients who later progressed to ophthalmopathy. For training and testing, the approximately 92 patients in the discovery cohort were randomly divided in a 7:3 ratio. In addition, the study compared T-cell repertoires in thyroid tissue and in blood from over 5 Graves' hyperthyroidism patients. Following sampling, methimazole starting at 30 mg daily was given to hyperthyroidism patients, and high-dose intravenous methylprednisolone was given to ophthalmopathy patients. Libraries were constructed in a second round of multiplex PCR, after which size selection and purification were carried out. The libraries were sequenced on an Illumina HiSeq2000 using paired-end 100 bp reads. SOAPnuke was used to process the raw data, throwing out any read that contained adapters or uncalled bases, had a mean Phred below 15, or lacked an exact constant-primer or identifier match. COPE v1.2.5 was used to merge high-quality paired reads, and clonotypes were defined as unique nucleotide sequences. MiTCR v1.1 was used to align the clonotypes against IMGT TRBV, TRBD and TRBJ reference segments. Only V-J combinations with frequency above 0.0001, covering 99.2% of repertoires, were analysed. The TCS score was defined as the ratio of F50 (clonal expansion) to E x V (chaos), calculated using BLOSUM62-based TCRdist between CDR3 peptides within each V-J. Welch's t-statistics and random forest reduced 450 to 600 V-J features to 13, which were used in a naive Bayes classifier (R e1071). No statistical method was used to set the sample size in advance, and investigators knew the group allocation. The paper describes TCR Vbeta CDR3 sequencing of 130 to 150 peripheral blood samples, made up of under 50 ophthalmopathy patients, some 76 hyperthyroidism patients and about 17 progressor patients.

This sequence uses TRBV28 and TRBJ2-7; a weak D assignment points to TRBD1 (6 bases agree). The material was peripheral blood mononuclear cells (PBMCs), obtained at new diagnosis, from a patient treated with antithyroid drugs. This TCR derives from a woman aged 18-29 years with Graves disease. Donor details come from another sample of the same person, matched by shared clones. CDR3 sequence: CASSIGGSYEQYF. At the DNA level, the sequence is TGTGCCAGCAGTATAGGGGGCTCCTACGAGCAGTACTTC. The full variable domain, completed from the reference TRBV28 and TRBJ2-7 proteins outside the CDR3, reads DVKVTQSSRYLVKRTGEKVFLECVQDMDHENMFWYRQDPGLGLRLIYFSYDVKMKEKGDIPEGYSVSREKKERFSLILESASTNQTSMYLCASSIGGSYEQYFGPGTRLTVT.